One sample yielded the 22 T cell receptor beta chains listed below, sequenced in a study of OX40 agonist ivuxolimab in advanced cancers. Library preparation used the immunoSEQ multiplex PCR assay. TCRdb mirrors the immuneACCESS table, restricted to in-frame sequences. Some clones are absent from its copies; in checked studies, under half trace to an unresolved V gene, and the reason for the others is unknown. Across this sample there are some 51,000 clones, with 70% to 90% seen only once. 45% to 55% of the sample is in the top ten clones. Sequencing used CD4+ or CD8+ T cells sorted from blood, obtained in a trial of the OX40 agonist ivuxolimab. The receptor set was obtained from an adult with an advanced solid tumor such as melanoma, head and neck, liver or kidney cancer.

The rearrangement uses TRBV27 and TRBJ2-1; D is perhaps TRBD1 (5 bases). The CDR3 has 15 amino acids. Germline V lookup: CDR1 MNHEY, CDR2 SMNVEV (reference sequence). Trimming took off 0 bases at V and 7 bases at J, with 13 bases between the two ends. CDR3 coding DNA: TGTGCCAGCAGTTTATCGGGTGGGGCGTTGAATGAGCAGTTCTTC. Its translation: CASSLSGGALNEQFF.

The chain combines TRBV13 with TRBJ2-3; the D call may be TRBD1 or TRBD2 (5 bases each). The length of the CDR3 is 13 residues. Germline loops: CDR1 PRHDT, CDR2 FYEKMQ (reference sequence). Between the trimmed V and J ends, which lost 6 bases and 0 bases, there was a span of 7 bases. CDR3 bases: TGTGCCAGCAGGGGGGACAGCACAGATACGCAGTATTTT. As protein: CASRGDSTDTQYF.

The CDR3 here is CASSWGQGNSYGYTF. The DNA of the CDR3 is TGTGCCAGCAGTTGGGGACAGGGGAATTCCTATGGCTACACCTTC. The rearrangement uses TRBV27 and TRBJ1-2; 10 bases line up with TRBD1. Germline V gene data show CDR1 as MNHEY and CDR2 as SMNVEV (reference sequence). J was trimmed by 4 bases and V by 4 bases; bases with no gene match: 6. The CDR3 is 15 amino acids.

A single count supports this clone. V usage is TRBV6-1 and J usage is TRBJ2-3; TRBD1 agrees at 7 bases. Per the germline V gene, CDR1 is MNHNS and CDR2 is SASEGT. This CDR3 has 13 residues. Trimming removed 2 bases from V and 6 bases from J; junction bases left unmatched: 2. The CDR3 coding sequence is TGTGCCAGCAGTGAATTACAGGGGGATACGCAGTATTTT. Translating it yields CASSELQGDTQYF.

The CDR3 region has the DNA TGTGCCAGCAGCCCGCCAATCACAGGGGGCAATGAGCAGTTCTTC. This gives the protein CASSPPITGGNEQFF. The rearrangement links TRBV7-9 to TRBJ2-1, with 8 bases lining up with TRBD1. Trimming took 5 bases from V and 6 from J; bases not matched to a gene: 9. Germline V lookup: CDR1 SEHNR, CDR2 FQNEAQ (reference sequence). The CDR3 contains 15 residues. Using reference TRBV7-9 and TRBJ2-1 for the parts outside the CDR3, the full variable domain is DTGVSQNPRHKITKRGQNVTFRCDPISEHNRLYWYRQTLGQGPEFLTYFQNEAQLEKSRLLSDRFSAERPKGSFSTLEIQRTEQGDSAMYLCASSPPITGGNEQFFGPGTRLTVL.

The chain employs TRBV9 and TRBJ1-1; D might be TRBD1 (5 bases). This CDR3 region has 14 residues. CDR1 is SGDLS and CDR2 is YYNGEE in the germline V gene. Trimming cost V 1 base and J 0 bases, with 7 bases left between them. The CDR3 nucleotides read TGTGCCAGCAGCGTATCAGGGATGAACACTGAAGCTTTCTTT. Protein: CASSVSGMNTEAFF. Full variable domain (missing parts from reference TRBV9 and TRBJ1-1): DSGVTQTPKHLITATGQRVTLRCSPRSGDLSVYWYQQSLDQGLQFLIQYYNGEERAKGNILERFSAQQFPDLHSELNLSSLELGDSALYFCASSVSGMNTEAFFGQGTRLTVV.

The genes are TRBV7-8 and TRBJ2-7; the D gene is possibly TRBD1 (5 bases). The germline gives CDR1 SGHVS, CDR2 FQNEAQ. The CDR3 has 13 amino acids. Trimming pared 3 bases from V and 7 bases from J, leaving 13 bases between. CDR3 DNA sequence: TGTGCCAGCAGCTTGGCATGGGGCAGGGAGCAGTACTTC. Translation gives CASSLAWGREQYF.

The rearrangement links TRBV13 to TRBJ2-7; 8 bases fit TRBD2. The CDR3 runs 14 residues. Germline trimming cut 3 bases from V and 4 bases from J; bases unmatched to any gene: 5. Germline CDR1 PRHDT, CDR2 FYEKMQ (reference sequence). The CDR3 loop is CASSFSLAEYEQYF. The CDR3 DNA reads as TGTGCCAGCAGCTTTTCACTAGCGGAGTACGAGCAGTACTTC.

This chain uses TRBV4-1 with TRBJ2-5; 11 positions agree with TRBD2. CDR1 MGHRA and CDR2 YSYEKL come from the germline V gene. V was pared by 3 bases and J by 5 bases, with 14 bases of the junction left unmatched. CDR3 length equals 18 residues. The CDR3 protein is CASSQETFSGGAGETQYF. CDR3 sequence (DNA): TGCGCCAGCAGCCAGGAGACCTTTAGCGGGGGGGCCGGTGAGACCCAGTACTTC.

This chain connects TRBV5-6 to TRBJ2-1; D may be TRBD1 (6 bases). With 3 bases removed from V and 10 bases from J, the gap between germline ends came to 11 bases. The length of the CDR3 is 12 residues. Germline values: CDR1 SGHDT, CDR2 YYEEEE. This CDR3 reads CASSSQGSEQFF. CDR3 nucleotides: TGTGCCAGCAGCTCCCAGGGGTCCGAGCAGTTCTTC.

This chain joins TRBV11-3 and TRBJ2-7; 9 nucleotides line up with TRBD2. Germline lookup yields CDR1 SGHNT and CDR2 YENEEA. J gave up 0 bases and V 1 base, and 7 bases lay outside the gene matches. There are 17 residues in the CDR3. The CDR3 sequence: CASSLGSGGPLSYEQYF. The CDR3 DNA sequence: TGTGCCAGCAGCTTAGGGAGCGGGGGGCCACTCTCCTACGAGCAGTACTTC.

The chain carries TRBV27 and TRBJ2-3; either TRBD1 or TRBD2 may supply D (6 bases each). This CDR3 has 13 residues. The V and J ends lost 2 bases and 9 bases respectively, with 12 bases between them. Germline CDR1 reads MNHEY; CDR2 reads SMNVEV (reference sequence). CDR3 sequence: CASSLDQGRTQYF. The CDR3 DNA follows: TGTGCCAGCAGTTTAGATCAGGGGAGGACGCAGTATTTT.

The V gene is TRBV5-6, the J gene TRBJ2-7; D uncertain. CDR3 length: 14 amino acids. Germline CDR1 reads SGHDT; CDR2 reads YYEEEE. With 1 base removed from V and 5 bases from J, the gap between germline ends came to 13 bases. The CDR3 DNA follows: TGTGCCAGCAGCTTGTTTTTGGACGACGACGAGCAGTACTTC. This translates into CASSLFLDDDEQYF.

This rearrangement joins TRBV4-1 to TRBJ2-4; D is possibly TRBD1 or TRBD2 (5 bases each). The CDR3 sequence is 14 residues long. V lost 5 bases, J lost 5 bases, and 13 bases lay in between. Germline CDR1 is MGHRA and CDR2 is YSYEKL. The CDR3 loop reads CASSGRDGENIQYF. The CDR3 DNA is TGCGCCAGCAGCGGACGGGACGGAGAAAACATTCAGTACTTC.

This sequence joins TRBV7-9 and TRBJ1-4; D remains unclear. Trimming took off 1 base at V and 6 bases at J, with 12 bases between the two ends. The CDR3 runs to 15 residues. Germline V lookup: CDR1 SEHNR, CDR2 FQNEAQ (reference sequence). CDR3 amino acids: CASSLGPRKDEKLFF. The CDR3 DNA is TGTGCCAGCAGCTTAGGTCCCAGGAAGGATGAAAAACTGTTTTTT.

The rearrangement links TRBV28 to TRBJ2-1; D not certain. The CDR3 totals 12 residues. Germline loops: CDR1 MDHEN, CDR2 SYDVKM. The V end was cut by 3 bases, the J end by 5 bases, with 5 bases between. CDR3 residues: CASSLTDNEQFF. The CDR3 nucleotides read TGTGCCAGCAGTTTGACTGACAATGAGCAGTTCTTC.

The chain employs TRBV9 and TRBJ2-7; TRBD1 matches 8 bases. With V trimmed by 0 bases and J by 3 bases, 2 bases remained unmatched. This CDR3 has 14 amino acids. Germline-derived CDR1 and CDR2 are SGDLS and YYNGEE. CDR3 sequence reads: CASSVDGQGYEQYF. The CDR3 DNA reads as TGTGCCAGCAGCGTAGATGGACAGGGCTACGAGCAGTACTTC. The full variable domain, rest sourced from reference TRBV9 and TRBJ2-7, is DSGVTQTPKHLITATGQRVTLRCSPRSGDLSVYWYQQSLDQGLQFLIQYYNGEERAKGNILERFSAQQFPDLHSELNLSSLELGDSALYFCASSVDGQGYEQYFGPGTRLTVT.

J is TRBJ2-5 and V is TRBV7-6, with no clear D. The germline V and J ends were trimmed by 5 bases and 0 bases, with 4 bases remaining between them. Germline lookup yields CDR1 SGHVS and CDR2 FNYEAQ. The CDR3 contains 12 residues. The CDR3 is CASSPYQETQYF. DNA for the CDR3: TGTGCCAGCAGCCCGTACCAAGAGACCCAGTACTTC.

The CDR3 sequence: CASSIAGANTEAFF. For the CDR3, the DNA is TGTGCCAGTAGTATAGCGGGGGCGAACACTGAAGCTTTCTTT. The rearrangement links TRBV19 to TRBJ1-1; weak D call: TRBD1 (6 bases). The germline V gene encodes CDR1 LNHDA and CDR2 SQIVND (reference sequence). V lost 1 base and J 1 base, leaving 7 bases between the germline ends. The CDR3 runs to 14 residues. The whole variable domain, filled in from reference TRBV19 and TRBJ1-1, reads DGGITQSPKYLFRKEGQNVTLSCEQNLNHDAMYWYRQDPGQGLRLIYYSQIVNDFQKGDIAEGYSVSREKKESFPLTVTSAQKNPTAFYLCASSIAGANTEAFFGQGTRLTVV.

The J gene is TRBJ2-5, the V gene TRBV5-4, with 7 positions matching TRBD1. The V and J ends lost 2 bases and 0 bases, in that order; junction bases with no gene match: 7. The CDR3 contains 16 residues. Germline V CDR1 and CDR2: SGHNT, YYREEE (reference sequence). CDR3 residues: CASSFTGVVYQETQYF. The CDR3 bases are TGTGCCAGCAGCTTTACAGGGGTGGTATACCAAGAGACCCAGTACTTC.

This chain joins TRBV27 and TRBJ1-6, with 10 bases identical to TRBD1. The germline V gene has CDR1 MNHEY and CDR2 SMNVEV (reference sequence). This CDR3 has 15 amino acids. V was pared by 3 bases and J by 9 bases, with 5 bases of the junction left unmatched. The CDR3 nucleotides are TGTGCCAGCAGTTTGGGGGACAGGGGAAGTTCACCCCTCCACTTT. This encodes CASSLGDRGSSPLHF.

The chain carries TRBV4-3 and TRBJ1-1; no clear D. The germline V and J ends were trimmed by 6 bases and 5 bases, with 10 bases remaining between them. Germline values: CDR1 LGHNA, CDR2 YSLEER. The CDR3 contains 12 residues. The CDR3 protein is CASSLGNTEAFF. CDR3 in DNA: TGCGCCAGCAGTTTGGGAAATACTGAAGCTTTCTTT.